The entry below gives a single T cell receptor beta chain sequence along with its context. Its antigen is not known. Profiling relied on immunoSEQ multiplex PCR, and the TCRdb table lists in-frame clones only, not all of them. This sample has about 350,000 clones, with just over 90% found just once. The CDR3 runs to 12 residues. Trimming removed 5 bases at V and 5 bases at J, with 9 bases between. This specimen belongs to a study of Ad26.COV2.S vaccination and SARS-CoV-2 variants. The study's findings and limits: Reported findings describe substantial breadth in spike-specific CD8+ and CD4+ T cell responses following vaccination. Among vaccine recipients, spike-specific TCR breadth exceeded that of placebo recipients. Measures of TCR breadth and depth may have fallen short of total T cell responses. People who got the vaccine or the placebo had similar non-spike TCR breadth.

The material sequenced was peripheral blood, taken after recovery from COVID-19. This receptor was identified in a human donor who had recovered from COVID-19. This sequence joins TRBV12-3 or TRBV12-4 and TRBJ2-5; perhaps TRBD1 as D (6 bases). The CDR3 protein is CASSNRVETQYF. The CDR3 DNA is TGTGCCAGCAGTAACAGGGTGGAGACCCAGTACTTC.